Listed below are T cell receptor beta chains from one sample, sequenced in a study of glioma-infiltrating T cells after dendritic cell vaccination. Clones were sequenced by immunoSEQ multiplex PCR, and TCRdb holds only the in-frame ones, with some missing. The table records some 90,000 clones, roughly 77% of them present only once. The material was blood, obtained after dendritic cell vaccination. The receptors here all came from a human donor with glioblastoma. Both conserved end residues are trimmed from each CDR3. D genes are given only for firm matches.

d_call cdr3_length v_call cdr3_aa
TRBD2 13 TRBV7-2 ASSLGIGGADTQY
TRBD2 13 TRBV19 ASSIGTSINHEQF
. 15 TRBV4-2 ASSPPGRSPLGSPLH
TRBD1 11 TRBV19 AASRQGAYEQY
TRBD1 12 TRBV6-5 ASSYRHRGFEQY
TRBD2 13 TRBV28 ASRGPGTSVGEQF
. 13 TRBV5-5 ASSQEYANTGELF
. 10 TRBV6-1 ASTLDSYGYT
. 12 TRBV6-4 ASSGGLALGEQF
. 13 TRBV2 ASRSQGSGANVLT
TRBD1 11 TRBV13 ASSRTGISGYT
. 13 TRBV2 ASTGLRSGLDTQY
TRBD2 16 TRBV7-2 ASSYRRVAGGRYNEQF
TRBD2 14 TRBV5-1 ASSLEAVAGGNEQF
TRBD1 13 TRBV11-2 ASSSQGARNNEQF
. 8 TRBV10-2 ASSEQEQF
TRBD2 14 TRBV5-6 ASTWGTSDRTDTQY
. 10 TRBV13 ASSSPFSPLH
TRBD1 12 TRBV10-3 AVMDRGNTGELF
. 12 TRBV7-8 ASSLPGGDQPQH
. 13 TRBV6-6 ASSYEGQRAYGYT
. 13 TRBV5-8 ASSLLGGLYNEQF
. 10 TRBV10-1 ASSPGNNEQF
. 11 TRBV29-1 SVVGQANTEAF
TRBD1 11 TRBV6-1 ASSRQGANEQY
. 13 TRBV19 ASSIRGGGNQPQH
. 13 TRBV9 ASSVSGTAQSPLH
. 12 TRBV25-1 ASSKAGDHTEAF
TRBD1 11 TRBV2 ASSVDRVYGYT
. 12 TRBV25-1 ASSESIGVQPQH
TRBD2 14 TRBV6-1 ASSGLRTRNTGELF
TRBD1 12 TRBV30 AWSVRQGNTEAF
. 10 TRBV25-1 ASSVSGYGYT
TRBD2 13 TRBV6-6 ASSYGTSSTDTQY
. 11 TRBV7-9 ASSLQENTEAF
. 13 TRBV28 ASSIKRSTNYGYT
. 12 TRBV2 ASAVLQGPHGYT
. 13 TRBV6-5 ASSYKGVRNQPQH
. 12 TRBV15 ATSRGTVTGELF
TRBD1 9 TRBV30 ASDRNHGYT
TRBD1 14 TRBV2 ASSEPGQETTGELF
. 14 TRBV4-1 ASSQDHRGLGDTQY
TRBD1 13 TRBV6-6 ASSHRTGLNTEAF
TRBD2 14 TRBV5-8 ASSFAGRGGSYEQY
. 15 TRBV11-2 ASSLVGTPNSYNEQF
. 13 TRBV5-6 ASSRGARHSYEQY
. 13 TRBV6-5 ASSYQQGWDSPLH
. 14 TRBV5-1 ASSFSSSGRTGELF
TRBD1 15 TRBV7-2 ASSPPLGQDNSYEQY
. 15 TRBV7-2 ASSWGRGITSTDTQY
TRBD1 13 TRBV4-1 ASSQTGSPNYGYT
. 12 TRBV27 ASRTAGGNSPLH
. 16 TRBV19 ASSIERDRPRTSNEQF
. 13 TRBV19 ASSMAVTYNSPLH
TRBD1 13 TRBV5-4 ASSSFRDRGSPLH
TRBD2 14 TRBV19 ASSILGLAAHNEQF
TRBD1 13 TRBV6-1 ASMAGGTSTYGYT
TRBD1 13 TRBV4-1 ASRDRGNVDEKLF
. 15 TRBV5-1 ASSAGAGTPDYYEQY
. 17 TRBV2 ASSEDKEQGGRDTGELF